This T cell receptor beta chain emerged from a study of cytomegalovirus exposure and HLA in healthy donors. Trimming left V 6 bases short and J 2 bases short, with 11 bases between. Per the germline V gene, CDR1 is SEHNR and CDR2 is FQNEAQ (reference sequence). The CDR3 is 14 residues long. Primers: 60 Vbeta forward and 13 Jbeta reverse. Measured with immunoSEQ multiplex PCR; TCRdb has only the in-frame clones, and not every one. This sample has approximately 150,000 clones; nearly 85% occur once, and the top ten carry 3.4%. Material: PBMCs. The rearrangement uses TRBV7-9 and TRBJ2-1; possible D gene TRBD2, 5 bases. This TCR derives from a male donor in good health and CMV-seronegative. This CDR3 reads CASSLSGPYNEQFF. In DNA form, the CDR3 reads TGTGCCAGCAGTTTAAGCGGACCCTACAATGAGCAGTTCTTC.